Shown below are 32 T cell receptor beta chains from a single sample sequenced in a study of T-cell reconstitution after alpha-beta-depleted transplantation in children. Library preparation (for TCRbeta) was performed with unique molecular identifiers. TCRdb ran MiXCR on the PCR reads and lists one entry per CDR3 protein. The table records hundreds of thousands of distinct CDR3 sequences, under 20% of them present only once. The sample here was PBMCs, mostly from graft donor cells, taken 360 days after TCRalphabeta/CD19-depleted stem cell transplant. The receptors were gathered from a male patient between 5 and 17 years old who had a stem cell transplant for acute lymphoblastic leukemia, so the T cells may come from the graft donor.

J is TRBJ2-1 and V is TRBV7-9; the D gene could be TRBD1 or TRBD2 (5 bases each). Germline V lookup: CDR1 SEHNR, CDR2 FQNEAQ (reference sequence). Between the trimmed V and J ends, which lost 3 bases and 9 bases, there was a span of 18 bases. The CDR3 totals 15 residues. For the CDR3, the DNA is TGTGCCAGCAGCTTCCGTGGCCAGGGCAGCGGTGAGCAGTTCTTC. It codes for CASSFRGQGSGEQFF.

This clonotype turned up a few times. This sequence joins TRBV4-1 and TRBJ2-1; D possibly matches TRBD1 or TRBD2 (5 bases each). This CDR3 region has 16 residues. Germline-derived CDR1 and CDR2 are MGHRA and YSYEKL. V lost 2 bases to trimming and J lost 3 bases, with 14 bases between them. CDR3 sequence: CASSQLGPHIYNEQFF. Here the CDR3 DNA reads TGCGCCAGCAGCCAACTGGGACCGCATATCTACAATGAGCAGTTCTTC.

In its sample, this clonotype was seen a few times. The gene calls are TRBV5-1 and TRBJ2-2; the D gene is possibly TRBD2 (5 bases). V lost 1 base and J 1 base, leaving 17 bases between the germline ends. The CDR3 is made up of 18 amino acids. Germline V gene data show CDR1 as SGHRS and CDR2 as YFSETQ. CDR3 sequence: CASSLNLVVGENTGELFF. Here the CDR3 DNA reads TGCGCCAGCAGCTTGAATTTGGTTGTGGGAGAGAACACCGGGGAGCTGTTTTTT.

This clonotype has only a few counts. This chain connects TRBV20-1 to TRBJ2-1; 12 bases fit TRBD2. V gave up 3 bases and J gave up 2 bases; unmatched junction bases: 8. Germline lookup yields CDR1 DFQATT and CDR2 SNEGSKA (reference sequence). The CDR3 runs to 17 residues. CDR3 DNA: TGCAGTGCTAGCACCGCCGGACTAGCGGGACCCTACAATGAGCAGTTCTTC. Translating it yields CSASTAGLAGPYNEQFF.

The sample holds a few counts of this clonotype. The chain recombines TRBV3-1 with TRBJ2-7; D ambiguous. This CDR3 has 15 amino acids. Trimming left V 0 bases short and J 3 bases short, with 12 bases between. The germline CDR1 and CDR2 sequences are LGHDT and YNNKEL (reference sequence). This CDR3 reads CASSQDTRLNYEQYF. CDR3 coding DNA: TGTGCCAGCAGCCAAGACACTCGACTTAACTACGAGCAGTACTTC.

This chain joins TRBV7-6 and TRBJ2-3; unclear D gene. Trimming took 0 bases from V and 0 from J, leaving 16 bases between them. The CDR3 is 18 amino acids. The germline V gene encodes CDR1 SGHVS and CDR2 FNYEAQ. Written as DNA, the CDR3 is TGTGCCAGCAGCTTAGCGAACCTACCCTTGGGGAGCACAGATACGCAGTATTTT. This gives the protein CASSLANLPLGSTDTQYF.

The chain carries TRBV25-1 and TRBJ2-7; D possibly corresponds to TRBD1 (5 bases). V was trimmed by 1 base and J by 2 bases, leaving 15 bases between them. The length of the CDR3 is 16 residues. Germline CDR1 reads MGHDK; CDR2 reads SYGVNS. DNA of the CDR3: TGTGCCAGCAGTGAATCCTTCGACGACAGAGCCTACGAGCAGTACTTC. Translating it yields CASSESFDDRAYEQYF.

In this sample, this clonotype turned up a few times. CDR3 residues: CASSLSVGGNTIYF. CDR3 DNA sequence: TGCGCCAGCAGCTTGTCTGTAGGTGGAAACACCATATATTTT. The V call is TRBV5-1, the J call TRBJ1-3; unclear D gene. V gave up 1 base and J gave up 3 bases, with 8 bases separating them. The germline gives CDR1 SGHRS, CDR2 YFSETQ. The CDR3 runs 14 residues.

The chain has TRBV27 and TRBJ1-5; TRBD1 matches 7 bases. V shed 6 bases, J shed 3 bases, and the junction held 5 bases outside the gene matches. The V gene's germline CDR1 is MNHEY and CDR2 SMNVEV (reference sequence). The CDR3 covers 14 residues. Written as DNA, the CDR3 is TGTGCCAGCAGACCCGGACAGGTCAATCAGCCCCAGCATTTT. This gives the protein CASRPGQVNQPQHF.

The chain joins TRBV12-3 or TRBV12-4 to TRBJ2-7; maybe TRBD1 (6 bases). This CDR3 has 14 residues. Trimming pared 6 bases from V and 2 bases from J, leaving 14 bases between. CDR3 in DNA: TGTGCCAGCAGGTCCACAGGGACGACCTACGAGCAGTACTTC. The encoded protein is CASRSTGTTYEQYF.

This clonotype occurred a few times. V is TRBV5-1 and J is TRBJ2-1; TRBD1 might be the D (6 bases). Per germline, CDR1 SGHRS and CDR2 YFSETQ. The ends were cut back, 4 bases at V and 6 bases at J, with 14 bases in the middle. The CDR3 spans 14 residues. The CDR3 spells CASSTPGHPNEQFF. The CDR3 nucleotides read TGCGCCAGCAGCACTCCGGGACACCCCAATGAGCAGTTCTTC. Supplemented by reference TRBV5-1 and TRBJ2-1, the full variable domain reads KAGVTQTPRYLIKTRGQQVTLSCSPISGHRSVSWYQQTPGQGLQFLFEYFSETQRNKGNFPGRFSGRQFSNSRSEMNVSTLELGDSALYLCASSTPGHPNEQFFGPGTRLTVL.

The chain is built from TRBV18 and TRBJ1-3; a possible D gene is TRBD1 (5 bases). The CDR3 is 15 residues long. V dropped 5 bases and J dropped 0 bases, with 11 bases sitting between them. Looked up from germline, CDR1 is KGHSH and CDR2 is LQKENI. The DNA for the CDR3 is TGTGCCAGCTCAGAGGGGATGGACTCTGGAAACACCATATATTTT. It is translated as CASSEGMDSGNTIYF.

This clonotype was seen a handful of times. The V call is TRBV5-1, the J call TRBJ2-1, with 11 bases matching TRBD2. CDR1 SGHRS and CDR2 YFSETQ come from the germline V gene. Trimming at V came to 0 bases and at J to 3 bases, leaving 5 bases not matched to a gene. The length of the CDR3 is 17 residues. The DNA of the CDR3 is TGCGCCAGCAGCTTGGATATTGGGACTAGCGGCTACAATGAGCAGTTCTTC. As protein: CASSLDIGTSGYNEQFF.

The CDR3 loop is CASSSEGVYSNQPQHF. The CDR3 region has the DNA TGTGCCAGCAGCTCAGAGGGGGTGTATAGCAATCAGCCCCAGCATTTT. The V call is TRBV7-8, the J call TRBJ1-5; possibly TRBD1 for D (6 bases). This CDR3 is 16 amino acids long. V gave up 4 bases and J gave up 0 bases, with 13 bases separating them. The V gene's germline CDR1 is SGHVS and CDR2 FQNEAQ. Supplemented by reference TRBV7-8 and TRBJ1-5, the full variable domain reads GAGVSQSPRYKVAKRGQDVALRCDPISGHVSLFWYQQALGQGPEFLTYFQNEAQLDKSGLPSDRFFAERPEGSVSTLKIQRTQQEDSAVYLCASSSEGVYSNQPQHFGDGTRLSIL.

The chain's CDR3 is CASSMDLSYEQYF. DNA of the CDR3: TGTGCCAGTAGTATGGACTTATCCTACGAGCAGTACTTC. V is TRBV19 and J is TRBJ2-7; possible D gene TRBD2, 5 bases. CDR1 is LNHDA and CDR2 is SQIVND in the germline V gene (reference sequence). The CDR3 is 13 residues long. V lost 3 bases to trimming and J lost 1 base, with 7 bases between them.

The V and J genes are TRBV12-3 or TRBV12-4 and TRBJ2-6; D ambiguous. Trimming pared 4 bases from V and 0 bases from J, leaving 10 bases between. The CDR3 extends over 16 amino acids. CDR3 region: CASSSFFLSGANVLTF. The CDR3, as DNA: TGTGCCAGCAGTTCCTTTTTCCTCTCTGGGGCCAACGTCCTGACTTTC.

A few counts support this clonotype. V is TRBV7-8 and J is TRBJ2-7; 7 bases align to TRBD1. The germline V gene encodes CDR1 SGHVS and CDR2 FQNEAQ. Trimming removed 2 bases from V and 3 bases from J; junction bases left unmatched: 10. This CDR3 has 16 residues. CDR3 in DNA: TGTGCCAGCAGCTTAAGGGCCGGGACAGAGTTCTACGAGCAGTACTTC. As protein: CASSLRAGTEFYEQYF.

In this sample, this clonotype turned up many times. The chain uses TRBV7-9 and TRBJ2-2; 9 bases map to TRBD1. CDR1 and CDR2 from the germline V gene are SEHNR and FQNEAQ (reference sequence). Trimming took 5 bases from V and 6 from J; bases not matched to a gene: 7. The CDR3 has 15 amino acids. The CDR3 nucleotides read TGTGCCAGCAGCGGGGGACAGGGAAGATCCGGGGAGCTGTTTTTT. Translating gives CASSGGQGRSGELFF.

The V call is TRBV11-3, the J call TRBJ1-1, with 7 bases fitting TRBD1. Unmatched junction bases numbered 7, after V lost 5 bases and J lost 1 base. This CDR3 region has 15 residues. Per germline, CDR1 SGHNT and CDR2 YENEEA. The CDR3 loop is CASSPRTGANTEAFF. The CDR3 bases are TGTGCCAGCAGCCCCCGGACAGGAGCGAACACTGAAGCTTTCTTT.

The chain couples TRBV4-1 to TRBJ2-6; D tentatively reads TRBD1 or TRBD2 (6 bases each). V was clipped by 0 bases and J by 4 bases, with 16 bases between them. The CDR3 is made up of 18 amino acids. The germline CDR1 and CDR2 sequences are MGHRA and YSYEKL. The CDR3 nucleotides read TGCGCCAGCAGCCAAGAATCACCGGGGGCGGGCGGGGCCAACGTCCTGACTTTC. Its protein product is CASSQESPGAGGANVLTF.

Many counts were recorded for this clonotype. The V call is TRBV5-1, the J call TRBJ1-5, with D unclear. The CDR3 contains 13 residues. CDR1 and CDR2 (germline): SGHRS, YFSETQ. V was cut by 4 bases and J by 2 bases, with 7 bases left in between. CDR3: CASSHDGNQPQHF. The CDR3 DNA is TGCGCCAGCAGCCACGATGGCAATCAGCCCCAGCATTTT.

This clonotype was counted a few times. The rearrangement joins TRBV9 to TRBJ2-7, with 8 bases matching TRBD2. The CDR3 consists of 13 residues. Looked up from germline, CDR1 is SGDLS and CDR2 is YYNGEE. With 3 bases clipped from V and 6 bases from J, the junction kept 5 bases outside the gene matches. The CDR3 loop is CASSGSGNFEQYF. CDR3 sequence (DNA): TGTGCCAGCAGCGGTAGCGGGAACTTCGAGCAGTACTTC.

This clonotype has a handful of counts. The chain recombines TRBV12-3 or TRBV12-4 with TRBJ2-5; TRBD2 matches 7 bases. The CDR3 loop spans 14 amino acids. The J segment lost 6 bases and the V segment lost 7 bases, leaving 11 bases of the junction unmatched. CDR3 sequence (DNA): TGTGCCAGCAAGCGGGAAGGGACGGAAAAGACCCAGTACTTC. Translated: CASKREGTEKTQYF.

This clonotype was picked up many times. This chain joins TRBV9 and TRBJ2-7; TRBD2 aligns across 9 bases. Per germline, CDR1 SGDLS and CDR2 YYNGEE. The length of the CDR3 is 14 residues. V shed 2 bases and J 0 bases; nucleotides not matched to a gene: 0. In nucleotides, the CDR3 is TGTGCCAGCAGCGTGACTAGCGGCTCCTACGAGCAGTACTTC. It yields the protein CASSVTSGSYEQYF.

This chain links TRBV7-9 with TRBJ2-3, with D hard to call. CDR1 is SEHNR, CDR2 FQNEAQ, per germline (reference sequence). V was trimmed by 0 bases and J by 0 bases, leaving 7 bases between them. The CDR3 loop spans 15 amino acids. The DNA of the CDR3 is TGTGCCAGCAGCTTAGCGGATCCTAGCACAGATACGCAGTATTTT. Translating it yields CASSLADPSTDTQYF. Looking up the rest from reference TRBV7-9 and TRBJ2-3 gives the full variable domain: DTGVSQNPRHKITKRGQNVTFRCDPISEHNRLYWYRQTLGQGPEFLTYFQNEAQLEKSRLLSDRFSAERPKGSFSTLEIQRTEQGDSAMYLCASSLADPSTDTQYFGPGTRLTVL.

V and J are TRBV5-1 and TRBJ2-7; possible D gene TRBD2, 6 bases. In germline, CDR1 is SGHRS, CDR2 YFSETQ. The CDR3 runs 17 residues. V dropped 0 bases and J dropped 1 base, with 17 bases sitting between them. As DNA, the CDR3 is TGCGCCAGCAGCTTGGCCGGGGGTAGCGGACGATCCTACGAGCAGTACTTC. Translated: CASSLAGGSGRSYEQYF.

This clonotype was counted only a few times. The CDR3 reads CSARPAWWGGGEQYF. CDR3 nucleotides: TGCAGTGCTAGACCAGCCTGGTGGGGAGGGGGCGAGCAGTACTTC. The chain joins TRBV20-1 to TRBJ2-7, with D tentatively TRBD2 (7 bases). The CDR3 consists of 15 residues. Trimming shortened V by 2 bases and J by 6 bases, and 20 bases separated the two germline ends. Germline assignment: CDR1 DFQATT and CDR2 SNEGSKA (reference sequence).

This clonotype was detected only a few times. The V and J genes are TRBV3-1 and TRBJ2-7, with D perhaps assigned TRBD1 or TRBD2 (5 bases each). V lost 4 bases and J lost 2, with 15 bases in between. The CDR3 length is 15 residues. Germline CDR1 is LGHDT and CDR2 is YNNKEL (reference sequence). CDR3 residues: CASSLSGTAAYEQYF. CDR3 bases: TGTGCCAGCAGCCTCTCTGGGACGGCCGCCTACGAGCAGTACTTC.

Regarding this clonotype: One end of the junction varies from germline; a read error may be responsible. The J gene is TRBJ2-5, the V gene TRBV5-4; 10 bases line up with TRBD1. CDR3 length: 23 amino acids. Germline CDR1 and CDR2: SGHNT and YYREEE (reference sequence). CDR3 amino acids: CASSLGSGQGISGRAALQETQHF. CDR3 DNA: TGTGCCAGCAGCTTGGGTTCGGGACAGGGGATCTCGGGGCGTGCGGCCCTACAGGAGACCCAGCACTTC.

This clonotype was recorded a few times. The chain recombines TRBV5-1 with TRBJ1-1, with a possible D match to TRBD1 (5 bases). The V and J ends lost 0 bases and 1 base respectively, with 13 bases between them. Germline V gene sequence: CDR1 SGHRS, CDR2 YFSETQ. CDR3 length equals 16 residues. CDR3 bases: TGCGCCAGCAGCTTGGTCCCGGGGGGGGAGAACACTGAAGCTTTCTTT. Translating gives CASSLVPGGENTEAFF.

This clonotype was found a few times. V usage is TRBV20-1 and J usage is TRBJ2-5; D could derive from TRBD1 or TRBD2 (5 bases each). CDR3 length: 13 residues. Trimming shortened V by 1 base and J by 5 bases, and 11 bases separated the two germline ends. Germline loops: CDR1 DFQATT, CDR2 SNEGSKA (reference sequence). The CDR3 is CSARGGRDETQYF. The CDR3 DNA reads TGCAGTGCTAGAGGGGGCCGGGACGAGACCCAGTACTTC.

The chain uses TRBV5-1 and TRBJ2-3; 7 bases are shared with TRBD1. Trimming removed 4 bases from V and 1 base from J; junction bases left unmatched: 6. The CDR3 runs 15 residues. Per the germline V gene, CDR1 is SGHRS and CDR2 is YFSETQ. CDR3 nucleotides: TGCGCCAGCAGCCTGACAGGGTACCGCACAGATACGCAGTATTTT. Amino acid sequence: CASSLTGYRTDTQYF. The whole variable domain, filled in from reference TRBV5-1 and TRBJ2-3, reads KAGVTQTPRYLIKTRGQQVTLSCSPISGHRSVSWYQQTPGQGLQFLFEYFSETQRNKGNFPGRFSGRQFSNSRSEMNVSTLELGDSALYLCASSLTGYRTDTQYFGPGTRLTVL.